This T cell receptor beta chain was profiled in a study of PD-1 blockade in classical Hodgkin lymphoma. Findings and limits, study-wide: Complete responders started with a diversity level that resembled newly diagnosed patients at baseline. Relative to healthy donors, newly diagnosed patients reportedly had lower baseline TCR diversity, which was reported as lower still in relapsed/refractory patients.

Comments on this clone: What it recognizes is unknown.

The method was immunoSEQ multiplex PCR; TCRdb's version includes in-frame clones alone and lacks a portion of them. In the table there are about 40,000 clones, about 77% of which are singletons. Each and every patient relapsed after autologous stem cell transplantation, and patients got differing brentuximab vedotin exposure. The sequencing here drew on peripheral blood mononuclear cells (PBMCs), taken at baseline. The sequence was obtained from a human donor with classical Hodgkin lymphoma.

CDR3 sequence: CASGVIDRGNEQFF. The CDR3 region has the DNA TGTGCCAGCGGTGTTATAGACAGGGGGAATGAGCAGTTCTTC. The chain combines TRBV25-1 with TRBJ2-1; 9 bases are a match to TRBD1. From germline, CDR1 is MGHDK and CDR2 SYGVNS. Trimming removed 8 bases from V and 7 bases from J; junction bases left unmatched: 9. The CDR3 runs 14 residues.